This TCR beta chain was retrieved from a study of PD-1 blockade in classical Hodgkin lymphoma. Study-level points and caveats: Similar baseline diversity was found in complete responders and newly diagnosed patients.

CDR3 length equals 18 residues. About this clone: The antigen is not known.

Time point described: cycle 4 day 1 (C4D1), after six to seven weeks of nivolumab. Relapse was seen in all patients after autologous stem cell transplantation, and brentuximab vedotin exposure was variable. Isolation of CD8+ T cells from thawed PBMCs used magnetic negative selection. Some clones are missing from TCRdb's copy, which holds only in-frame ones; the method was immunoSEQ multiplex PCR. The repertoire includes around 8,400 clones, roughly 80% of them detected once, and around 24% sits in the top ten. The source material was CD8+ T cells from blood, sampled before the fourth cycle of nivolumab. The TCR was taken from a human donor with classical Hodgkin lymphoma. The chain recombines TRBV1 with TRBJ2-1. TRBV1 is listed as a pseudogene. For the CDR3, the DNA is TGCACCAGCAGCCAAACAAACGTGACGGGACCGCTCAAAAATGAGCAGTTCTTC. This translates into CTSSQTNVTGPLKNEQFF.